This T cell receptor beta chain was profiled in a study of blood T cell repertoires in COVID-19. Across the whole study: COVID-19 samples, acute and convalescent, were from the United States, Italy and Spain.

The protocol was immunoSEQ multiplex PCR, while the TCRdb copy is restricted to in-frame clones and leaves out a portion. The repertoire holds 130,000 to 150,000 clones, with around 89% as singletons. Per the germline V gene, CDR1 is SGHTA and CDR2 is FQGNSA. The CDR3 sequence is 14 residues long. The ends lost 5 bases at V and 7 bases at J; junction bases unmatched: 10. Seattle enrolled patients during active infection and tracked them longitudinally. The specimen sequenced was peripheral blood. The rearrangement joins TRBV7-2 to TRBJ2-5; 7 bases align to TRBD2. The sequence was obtained from a man aged 18 to 30 with COVID-19, enrolled during active disease. CDR3 nucleotide sequence: TGTGCCAGCAGCCACGGGACTACCTCTGGGACCCAGTACTTC. Protein sequence: CASSHGTTSGTQYF.